This T cell receptor beta chain was captured in a study of graft-versus-host responses after intestinal transplantation. Across the whole study: Multivisceral, liver-intestinal, or isolated intestinal grafts went to recipients.

Profiled with immunoSEQ multiplex PCR; TCRdb holds only in-frame clones, not every one. The table has approximately 89,000 clones, 90% seen once. Concerning this clone: The same CDR3 also results from other DNA sequences found in this sample.

Germline values: CDR1 PRHDT, CDR2 FYEKMQ (reference sequence). The ends were cut back, 3 bases at V and 3 bases at J, with 9 bases in the middle. CDR3 length: 14 amino acids. The clonotype comes from a human patient who received an intestinal transplant, so some T cells may come from the graft donor. The sequencing here drew on PBMCs, taken roughly 450 days after intestinal transplant. This chain uses TRBV13 with TRBJ1-5, with D possibly TRBD1 on 5 matching bases. Written as DNA, the CDR3 is TGTGCCAGCAGCTTTTCAGGGTCCAATCAGCCCCAGCATTTT. This sequence encodes CASSFSGSNQPQHF.